This T cell receptor beta chain was identified in a study of T-cell reconstitution after alpha-beta-depleted transplantation in children. Whole-study results and caveats: T-cell numbers and diversity, one year after transplant, stemmed largely from T cells that were newly produced.

Preparing the TCRbeta library involved the use of unique molecular identifiers. TCRdb analysed the PCR reads with MiXCR anew, one entry per CDR3 protein. The data hold about 440,000 distinct CDR3 sequences, with 43% observed a single time. Remarks on this clonotype: The antigen is unknown.

Germline trimming cut 4 bases from V and 1 base from J; bases unmatched to any gene: 6. This CDR3 is 15 amino acids long. CDR1 MNHEY and CDR2 SVGAGI come from the germline V gene. J is TRBJ1-2 and V is TRBV6-5, with TRBD1 identical over 7 bases. The sequences come from PBMCs, collected before TCRalphabeta/CD19-depleted stem cell transplant. The receptor comes from a girl aged 2 to 10 with aplastic anemia, due to receive a stem cell transplant. The CDR3 protein is CASSFTGVHNYGYTF. In nucleotides, the CDR3 is TGTGCCAGCAGTTTTACAGGGGTCCATAACTATGGCTACACCTTC.